This TCR beta chain was captured in a study of blood T cell repertoires in COVID-19. At the level of the study: T cells, B-cell-depleted T cells, or PBMCs provided the cDNA or gDNA that served as material.

Method: immunoSEQ multiplex PCR; TCRdb's copy keeps in-frame clones and lacks some. The table lists approximately 50,000 clones, approximately 85% of them singletons. This clone was seen more than once but under ten times. Sequencing was performed on peripheral blood. The sequence was collected from a human donor in a cohort sampled during active COVID-19.

CDR3 coding DNA: TGTGCCAGCAGGTCCCCACAGGGTCAGCCCCAGCATTTT. It codes for CASRSPQGQPQHF. This chain joins TRBV6-5 and TRBJ1-5; maybe TRBD1 (6 bases). V lost 6 bases and J 6 bases, leaving 12 bases between the germline ends. The V gene's germline CDR1 is MNHEY and CDR2 SVGAGI. The CDR3 contains 13 residues.